The 5 T cell receptor beta chains listed next were all sequenced from one sample in a study of T cells expressing NK-cell markers (TCRdb year 2020). Library creation used 5' RACE. Sequencer: Illumina HiSeq 2000. Once TCRdb had reprocessed the reads, it stored one entry per CDR3 protein sequence and supplied no DNA. The table held for this sample gives around 470,000 distinct CDR3 sequences. The ten top clones hold roughly 1.4% of the sample. The specimen was blood T cells: a sorted CD56 or NKG2C T cell subset, CD4+ or CD8+ T cells, or bulk PBMC T cells (not recorded which). The receptors come from a woman in her forties or fifties in good health. Donor details come from another sample of the same person, matched by shared clones.

The gene calls are TRBV19 and TRBJ2-2; TCRdb outputs TRBD1, but without DNA this stays unchecked. The CDR3 runs 15 residues. Looked up from germline, CDR1 is LNHDA and CDR2 is SQIVND (reference sequence). The CDR3 loop reads CASSPQGEATGELFF.

This chain connects TRBV7-9 to TRBJ1-1; TCRdb names TRBD1, which stays unverified in the absence of DNA. This CDR3 spans 17 amino acids. Germline CDR1 and CDR2: SEHNR and FQNEAQ (reference sequence). CDR3 loop: CASSYGITGKRNTEAFF.

The chain joins TRBV24-1 to TRBJ2-3. The V gene's germline CDR1 is KGHDR and CDR2 SFDVKD. This CDR3 region has 11 residues. The CDR3 sequence: CATSVGNTQYF.

The chain couples TRBV29-1 to TRBJ2-2; the TRBD1 assignment by TCRdb is unverifiable without DNA. The germline gives CDR1 SQVTM, CDR2 ANQGSEA. The CDR3 spans 14 residues. The CDR3 protein is CSGKGQGGSGELFF.

The chain is built from TRBV20-1 and TRBJ2-3; lacking DNA, the TRBD2 call made by TCRdb goes unchecked. The CDR3 consists of 13 residues. Germline assignment: CDR1 DFQATT and CDR2 SNEGSKA (reference sequence). This CDR3 is CSAGRGAEDTQYF.